This T cell receptor beta chain was recovered during a study of T cells in Graves' hyperthyroidism and ophthalmopathy. Turning to the study itself: Peripheral blood specimens were obtained at initial diagnosis, prior to any treatment.

The TCR beta CDR3 regions underwent amplification using RNA transcripts as the source. The TCR CDR3 was amplified in a first-round RT-PCR using the HTBI primer set. TCRdb re-analysed the multiplex PCR reads in MiXCR, keeping a single row per CDR3 protein. The table lists under 400,000 distinct CDR3 sequences, about 25% of them singletons. Participants, patients aged 18 to 65, had newly diagnosed hyperthyroidism with a duration under 2 months. V was trimmed by 4 bases and J by 1 base, leaving 5 bases between them. The CDR3 has 13 residues. Germline V CDR1 and CDR2: SNHLY, FYNNEI. The TCR was taken from a man aged 50 to 60 with Graves' hyperthyroidism. This sequence joins TRBV2 and TRBJ1-5, with a weak D call TRBD1 (5 bases). The source material was blood. As DNA, the CDR3 is TGTGCCAGCAGTGGACAGAGCAATCAGCCCCAGCATTTT. Amino acids: CASSGQSNQPQHF.